This TCR beta chain appears in the sequencing data of a study of T cell clonotyping in hematopoietic cell transplantation. Study observations and caveats: No sorting was done, leaving CD4 and CD8 contributions mixed. Broader posttransplant TCR repertoire diversity was predicted by graft donor and pretransplant recipient Inverse Simpson Index values. At the given depth, recipient repertoires were over 95% de novo clonotypes. Recipient TCR diversity dropped after transplant; expanded clonotypes rose from day 30 to 180.

Assay: immunoSEQ multiplex PCR; the TCRdb copy retains only in-frame clones and omits some. The sample contains some 30,000 clones, nearly 97% of which appear only once. The length of the CDR3 is 15 residues. Losses at the gene ends were 6 bases for V and 0 bases for J; bases not matched to a gene: 7. Germline V gene lookup returns CDR1 MNHNS and CDR2 SASEGT. With respect to this clone: The antigen is undetermined.

The source material was peripheral blood mononuclear cells. The sequence was obtained from a man aged 45 to 65 in good health. Some clones in this sample may be carry-over from other donors' samples. The rearrangement joins TRBV6-1 to TRBJ1-1; the match to TRBD1 covers 7 bases. The CDR3 sequence is CASSLGQLMNTEAFF. The CDR3 DNA follows: TGTGCCAGCAGCCTGGGACAGCTCATGAACACTGAAGCTTTCTTT.